Below are 11 T cell receptor beta chains sequenced from a single sample in a study of T cells expressing NK-cell markers. TCRdb reprocessed the 5' RACE reads and keeps a single row for each CDR3 protein, giving no DNA. This table lists 140,000 or so distinct CDR3 sequences. Sequencing input: blood T cells: a sorted CD56 or NKG2C T cell subset, CD4+ or CD8+ T cells, or bulk PBMC T cells (not recorded which). The receptors here all came from a man in his late teens or twenties in good health.

The chain carries TRBV15 and TRBJ2-5; the D gene TCRdb calls, TRBD2, cannot be checked with no DNA. This CDR3 is 14 amino acids long. Germline V gene sequence: CDR1 LNHNV, CDR2 YYDKDF (reference sequence). The CDR3 region is CATSSGTIQETQYF. The full variable domain, in which reference TRBV15 and TRBJ2-5 provide the parts outside the CDR3, is DAMVIQNPRYQVTQFGKPVTLSCSQTLNHNVMYWYQQKSSQAPKLLFHYYDKDFNNEADTPDNFQSRRPNTSFCFLDIRSPGLGDTAMYLCATSSGTIQETQYFGPGTRLLVL.

The V gene is TRBV20-1, the J gene TRBJ1-4. There are 14 residues in the CDR3. The germline V gene has CDR1 DFQATT and CDR2 SNEGSKA (reference sequence). CDR3 amino acids: CSAREGTDNEKLFF.

This chain connects TRBV21-1 to TRBJ2-5; TCRdb calls TRBD1, which cannot be checked without DNA. TRBV21-1 is noted as a pseudogene. This CDR3 is 15 amino acids long. The CDR3 protein is CASSPRDSREETQYF.

This chain uses TRBV24-1 with TRBJ2-5; checking the TCRdb D call of TRBD1 is not possible without DNA. Germline V gene sequence: CDR1 KGHDR, CDR2 SFDVKD. The CDR3 covers 18 residues. CDR3 sequence: CATSDSLRTDPSGETQYF.

The V gene is TRBV7-9, the J gene TRBJ2-1; there is no DNA to check the TCRdb D call of TRBD1. Germline values: CDR1 SEHNR, CDR2 FQNEAQ (reference sequence). The CDR3 has 13 residues. The CDR3 loop reads CASSGAFYNEQFF.

The chain combines TRBV29-1 with TRBJ2-1; with no DNA, the TCRdb D assignment of TRBD1 cannot be verified. Germline lookup yields CDR1 SQVTM and CDR2 ANQGSEA. The CDR3 loop spans 11 amino acids. The CDR3 sequence: CSAPGGNEQFF.

The CDR3 loop is CASTRGPTDTQYF. This chain uses TRBV12-3 or TRBV12-4 with TRBJ2-3; checking the TCRdb D call of TRBD2 is not possible without DNA. The CDR3 is 13 amino acids.

This chain uses TRBV7-2 with TRBJ2-1; lacking DNA, the TRBD2 call made by TCRdb goes unchecked. Germline V CDR1 and CDR2: SGHTA, FQGNSA. CDR3 length: 16 residues. The CDR3: CASRKTSGRGYNEQFF.

The V call is TRBV11-2, the J call TRBJ2-4; TCRdb's D call, TRBD2, is unchecked because there is no DNA. The CDR3 runs to 15 residues. Germline lookup yields CDR1 SGHAT and CDR2 FQNNGV. The CDR3 protein is CASSLSWELMNIQYF.

The chain couples TRBV20-1 to TRBJ2-3; TCRdb designates TRBD2, a call that cannot be tested without DNA. Germline V lookup: CDR1 DFQATT, CDR2 SNEGSKA (reference sequence). This CDR3 contains 16 residues. The CDR3 protein is CSARDPLAGDSDTQYF.

This chain uses TRBV10-2 with TRBJ2-2. CDR3 length: 16 residues. Germline CDR1 is WSHSY and CDR2 is SAAADI. The CDR3 loop reads CASSEPQATNTGELFF.